A single sample is the source of the 21 T cell receptor beta chains below, sequenced in a study of blood T cell repertoires in COVID-19. Libraries were prepared by immunoSEQ multiplex PCR; TCRdb keeps only in-frame clonotypes and omits some of them. The profile shows about 140,000 clones, just under 90% of them singletons. The material sequenced was peripheral blood. The receptors were sampled from a woman at least 80 years old with acute or convalescent COVID-19.

The gene calls are TRBV5-1 and TRBJ1-2, with D unresolved. V was cut by 2 bases and J by 1 base, with 3 bases left in between. This CDR3 contains 12 residues. Germline V gene lookup returns CDR1 SGHRS and CDR2 YFSETQ. The CDR3 DNA follows: TGCGCCAGCAGCTTCAGTAACTATGGCTACACCTTC. Amino acids: CASSFSNYGYTF.

This chain links TRBV5-1 with TRBJ1-2; no definite D call. The CDR3 has 16 residues. V lost 0 bases, J lost 5 bases, and 17 bases lay in between. CDR1 and CDR2 from the germline V gene are SGHRS and YFSETQ. The CDR3 sequence is CASSLAWPGVQYGYTF. The DNA for the CDR3 is TGCGCCAGCAGCTTGGCTTGGCCAGGTGTTCAATATGGCTACACCTTC.

This sequence joins TRBV7-2 and TRBJ2-2, with 7 bases identical to TRBD1. The CDR3 spans 15 residues. The V gene's germline CDR1 is SGHTA and CDR2 FQGNSA. Trimming removed 5 bases from V and 5 bases from J; junction bases left unmatched: 8. The CDR3 here is CASSLRQGRTGELFF. CDR3 nucleotide sequence: TGTGCCAGCAGCCTGCGACAGGGAAGGACCGGGGAGCTGTTTTTT.

The chain carries TRBV9 and TRBJ1-2, with 9 bases that match TRBD1. Losses at the gene ends were 0 bases for V and 4 bases for J; bases not matched to a gene: 1. Germline values: CDR1 SGDLS, CDR2 YYNGEE. The CDR3 is 14 amino acids. In nucleotides, the CDR3 is TGTGCCAGCAGCGTAGCGACAGGGGGCTATGGCTACACCTTC. It codes for CASSVATGGYGYTF. Complete variable domain (other parts from reference TRBV9 and TRBJ1-2): DSGVTQTPKHLITATGQRVTLRCSPRSGDLSVYWYQQSLDQGLQFLIQYYNGEERAKGNILERFSAQQFPDLHSELNLSSLELGDSALYFCASSVATGGYGYTFGSGTRLTVV.

The chain employs TRBV18 and TRBJ1-1, with 8 bases that match TRBD1. This CDR3 is built from 15 residues. CDR1 and CDR2 (germline): KGHSH, LQKENI. V gave up 4 bases and J gave up 8 bases; unmatched junction bases: 12. The chain's CDR3 is CASSRPDRVVKEAFF. The DNA for the CDR3 is TGTGCCAGCTCACGGCCGGACAGGGTCGTCAAGGAAGCTTTCTTT. The variable domain in full, completed from reference TRBV18 and TRBJ1-1, reads NAGVMQNPRHLVRRRGQEARLRCSPMKGHSHVYWYRQLPEEGLKFMVYLQKENIIDESGMPKERFSAEFPKEGPSILRIQQVVRGDSAAYFCASSRPDRVVKEAFFGQGTRLTVV.

Only one count was recorded for this clone. V is TRBV3-1 (or the pseudogene TRBV3-2) and J is TRBJ1-2; 7 bases match TRBD1. V dropped 3 bases and J dropped 3; count of bases not matched to a gene: 7. CDR3 length: 15 residues. Germline assignment: CDR1 LGHDT and CDR2 YNNKEL (reference sequence). CDR3 protein: CASSHEGARDYGYTF. CDR3 nucleotide sequence: TGTGCCAGCAGCCACGAGGGGGCGAGAGACTATGGCTACACCTTC.

This clone was recorded once. The J gene is TRBJ2-5, the V gene TRBV29-1; D unclear. CDR1 and CDR2 from the germline V gene are SQVTM and ANQGSEA. The CDR3 contains 10 residues. The ends were cut back, 7 bases at V and 3 bases at J, with 6 bases in the middle. The CDR3 loop is CSAGEETQYF. CDR3 DNA: TGCAGCGCCGGAGAAGAGACCCAGTACTTC.

This clone was seen just once. The same CDR3 is also encoded by other DNA sequences in this sample. The gene calls are TRBV5-6 and TRBJ1-2, with D perhaps matching TRBD1 (6 bases). Germline V CDR1 and CDR2: SGHDT, YYEEEE. The V end lost 4 bases, the J end lost 2 bases, and 9 bases lay between the germline ends. This CDR3 is built from 13 residues. In DNA, the CDR3 is TGTGCCAGCAGCCTAGGGGGAAACTATGGCTACACCTTC. Its protein product is CASSLGGNYGYTF.

The J gene is TRBJ2-6, the V gene TRBV5-5; D remains unclear. Germline values: CDR1 SGHKS, CDR2 YYEKEE (reference sequence). The CDR3 sequence is 16 residues long. Trimming took off 4 bases at V and 0 bases at J, with 11 bases between the two ends. In DNA, the CDR3 is TGTGCCAGCAGCCGCCTGGCCATCTCTGGGGCCAACGTCCTGACTTTC. Translating it yields CASSRLAISGANVLTF.

This CDR3 is CASSLGGASGSYEQYF. The DNA for the CDR3 is TGCGCCAGCAGCTTGGGGGGCGCTAGCGGGTCCTACGAGCAGTACTTC. The genes are TRBV5-1 and TRBJ2-7, with 8 bases matching TRBD2. Germline values: CDR1 SGHRS, CDR2 YFSETQ. The CDR3 is made up of 16 amino acids. V trimming: 0 bases; J trimming: 1 base; junction bases outside the gene matches: 6.

The rearrangement uses TRBV10-1 and TRBJ2-2; 7 bases are a match to TRBD1. J lost 3 bases, V lost 4 bases, and 2 bases had no gene match. The CDR3 consists of 14 residues. In germline, CDR1 is WNHNN, CDR2 SYGVQD (reference sequence). The CDR3 nucleotides read TGCGCCAGCAGTGGTACAGGGGACACCGGGGAGCTGTTTTTT. Translation gives CASSGTGDTGELFF.

This chain links TRBV5-1 with TRBJ2-2, with D perhaps TRBD2 (7 bases). V was cut by 1 base and J by 8 bases, with 15 bases left in between. The length of the CDR3 is 15 residues. Germline V gene lookup returns CDR1 SGHRS and CDR2 YFSETQ. The CDR3 loop is CASSLRDGGTGELFF. The CDR3 DNA is TGCGCCAGCAGCTTGCGAGACGGGGGGACAGGGGAGCTGTTTTTT.

The gene calls are TRBV4-2 and TRBJ1-4; tentative D call: TRBD1 (6 bases). CDR3 size: 15 residues. V was cut by 1 base and J by 8 bases, with 14 bases left in between. Germline assignment: CDR1 LGHNA and CDR2 YNFKEQ. The CDR3 loop is CASSQGVQGGEKLFF. The CDR3 DNA is TGTGCCAGCAGCCAAGGAGTACAGGGAGGGGAAAAACTGTTTTTT.

The gene calls are TRBV6-5 and TRBJ2-4; D perhaps matches TRBD1 (5 bases). Germline CDR1 MNHEY, CDR2 SVGAGI. CDR3 length equals 15 residues. V was cut by 6 bases and J by 0 bases, with 12 bases left in between. For the CDR3, the DNA is TGTGCCAGCAGGACAGAACCCATAGCCAAAAACATTCAGTACTTC. Translating gives CASRTEPIAKNIQYF.

The sample holds a few counts of this clone. V and J are TRBV27 and TRBJ1-5; TRBD1 agrees at 8 bases. Germline V gives CDR1 MNHEY, CDR2 SMNVEV (reference sequence). V trimming: 2 bases; J trimming: 7 bases; junction bases outside the gene matches: 7. The CDR3 runs to 15 residues. CDR3 residues: CASSLRQGNGQPQHF. The CDR3 nucleotides are TGTGCCAGCAGTTTACGACAGGGGAACGGGCAGCCCCAGCATTTT.

The V and J genes are TRBV27 and TRBJ2-1, with D possibly matching TRBD2 (7 bases). Germline-derived CDR1 and CDR2 are MNHEY and SMNVEV (reference sequence). This CDR3 is 16 amino acids long. Trimming took off 4 bases at V and 8 bases at J, with 21 bases between the two ends. The DNA for the CDR3 is TGTGCCAGCAGTTATGGGGGGGGGCGTTCGATAGATGAGCAGTTCTTC. Protein sequence: CASSYGGGRSIDEQFF.

The genes are TRBV30 and TRBJ1-3; TRBD1 is a possible D gene (5 bases). CDR3 length: 15 residues. Germline values: CDR1 GTSNPN, CDR2 SVGIG (reference sequence). V was cut by 2 bases and J by 0 bases, with 11 bases left in between. This CDR3 is CAWSITGFSGNTIYF. The CDR3 DNA is TGTGCCTGGAGTATAACAGGTTTCTCTGGAAACACCATATATTTT.

The chain is built from TRBV30 and TRBJ2-1, with D uncertain. The CDR3 spans 13 residues. Germline CDR1 and CDR2: GTSNPN and SVGIG (reference sequence). V lost 0 bases and J lost 5, with 8 bases in between. CDR3 residues: CAWSVDNHNEQFF. CDR3 bases: TGTGCCTGGAGTGTAGACAACCACAATGAGCAGTTCTTC.

Written as DNA, the CDR3 is TGTGCCAGCAGCCGCCAATCCCTAGGGGCCGGGGAGCTGTTTTTT. As protein: CASSRQSLGAGELFF. The chain couples TRBV7-2 to TRBJ2-2, with a weak D call TRBD1 (5 bases). The CDR3 totals 15 residues. Germline V CDR1 and CDR2: SGHTA, FQGNSA. V lost 5 bases and J lost 6, with 16 bases in between.

The chain carries TRBV7-3 and TRBJ1-1; D not resolved. The germline V gene has CDR1 SGHTA and CDR2 FQGTGA. Between the trimmed V and J ends, which lost 3 bases and 5 bases, there was a span of 13 bases. This CDR3 has 14 amino acids. The CDR3 DNA follows: TGTGCCAGCAGCTTCGGGAACAAAGGGACTGAAGCTTTCTTT. This gives the protein CASSFGNKGTEAFF.

This clone came up once. The chain uses TRBV6-6 and TRBJ1-1; D is possibly TRBD1 (6 bases). The CDR3 runs 14 residues. The V and J ends lost 6 bases and 1 base respectively, with 12 bases between them. Germline CDR1 reads MNHNY; CDR2 reads SVGAGI (reference sequence). The chain's CDR3 is CASRGLTGNTEAFF. CDR3 nucleotides: TGTGCCAGCAGAGGATTGACAGGGAACACTGAAGCTTTCTTT.